This section outlines one T cell receptor beta chain sequence together with its context. RNA was extracted with the RNeasy kit, and a quantity of roughly 0.45 to 1 ug was reverse transcribed using random hexamers. TCR beta CDR3 was amplified by immunoSEQ covering 54 Vbeta and 13 Jbeta. TCRdb reprocessed the immunoSEQ multiplex PCR reads via MiXCR and lists one record per CDR3 protein. This table holds fewer than 140,000 distinct CDR3 sequences, approximately 93% found once. This record comes from a study of CD8 T cells in Susac syndrome. Across the whole study: Sequenced Susac syndrome patients included roughly six with clinically active disease and 8 or 9 in remission.

The authors negatively isolated CD8+ and CD4+ T cells and FACS-enriched TEMRA cells. The clonotype originates from a human donor with Susac syndrome. The sequencing input was CD8+ T cells from PBMCs.

The CDR3 DNA follows: TGTGCCAGCAGTGGGGACAGTGGGCCGAACACCGGGGAGCTGTTTTTT. Amino acid sequence: CASSGDSGPNTGELFF. The chain employs TRBV2 and TRBJ2-2; 7 nucleotides align to TRBD1. The trim removed 4 bases at V and 0 bases at J, leaving 5 bases unmatched. The V gene's germline CDR1 is SNHLY and CDR2 FYNNEI. CDR3 length: 16 residues.